This T cell receptor (beta chain) was recovered during a study of blood T cell repertoires in COVID-19. As processed by the authors: Reference gene primer amplification gave estimated nucleated cell counts. Data came from immunoSEQ multiplex PCR; TCRdb stores just in-frame clones and leaves some out. Clonal size and the V and J genes are those of that table, whereas D and trimming came from the DNA. The sample gives around 270,000 clones, 88% of which show up once; around 3.1% is in the top ten. CDR3 size: 13 residues. V gave up 4 bases and J gave up 7 bases, with 12 bases separating them. CDR1 SGHDT and CDR2 YYEEEE come from the germline V gene. Exposed enrollees encountered a COVID-19 case at some point within 2 weeks before study entry.

V is TRBV5-6 and J is TRBJ1-5, with a possible D match to TRBD1 (5 bases). Sequencing was performed on PBMCs or T cells enriched from blood (not recorded which). This sequence was found in a woman aged 40 to 49 who had been exposed to COVID-19. The CDR3, as DNA: TGTGCCAGCAGCCCCCAGGGAGGCCAGCCCCAGCATTTT. Translation gives CASSPQGGQPQHF.